Following are 17 T cell receptor beta chains from one sample sequenced in a study of blood T cells in healthy people across ages. A second PCR of roughly 6 to 12 cycles used a sample-barcoded 5' primer and a J-beta primer mix. TCRdb reprocessed the 5' RACE reads with MiXCR, giving one entry per CDR3 protein. The data show hundreds of thousands of distinct CDR3 sequences, under 70% seen once. Sequencing was done on a sample of blood. These receptors were obtained from a man in his 60s in good health.

This clonotype was seen more than once but under ten times. J is TRBJ2-7 and V is TRBV6-5; perhaps TRBD2 as D (6 bases). The CDR3 runs to 13 residues. Per germline, CDR1 MNHEY and CDR2 SVGAGI. V was pared by 11 bases and J by 2 bases, with 16 bases between. CDR3 in DNA: TGTGCCGCCCGGGGGTCGGGAACCTACGAGCAGTACTTC. It specifies CAARGSGTYEQYF.

The chain employs TRBV12-3 or TRBV12-4 and TRBJ2-7; D call uncertain. Trimming removed 1 base at V and 3 bases at J, with 10 bases between. This CDR3 is 14 amino acids long. The CDR3 protein is CASSLGARGYEQYF. CDR3 sequence (DNA): TGTGCCAGCAGTTTAGGAGCACGCGGCTACGAGCAGTACTTC.

The V and J genes are TRBV11-2 and TRBJ2-1; the D gene is possibly TRBD2 (6 bases). CDR1 and CDR2 (germline): SGHAT, FQNNGV. CDR3 length: 15 amino acids. V dropped 0 bases and J dropped 3 bases, with 9 bases sitting between them. This CDR3 is CASSLEGSGYNEQFF. The DNA for the CDR3 is TGTGCCAGCAGCTTAGAGGGTAGCGGCTACAATGAGCAGTTCTTC.

Comment on this clonotype: Being one base from a much bigger clone, this may be a read error. The rearrangement links TRBV6-6 to TRBJ2-5, with D possibly being TRBD2 (7 bases). The CDR3 contains 14 residues. CDR1 and CDR2 from the germline V gene are MNHNY and SVGAGI (reference sequence). Trimming stripped 8 bases from V and 11 bases from J, with 24 bases between. CDR3 sequence reads: CASRPVGGRNEQYF. The CDR3 coding sequence is TGTGCCAGCCGCCCCGTGGGGGGGCGGAATGAGCAGTACTTC.

The chain couples TRBV7-9 to TRBJ1-2, with D unresolved. The ends were cut back, 5 bases at V and 6 bases at J, with 16 bases in the middle. CDR1 and CDR2 (germline): SEHNR, FQNEAQ (reference sequence). CDR3 length: 14 residues. The CDR3 DNA is TGTGCCAGCAGCGTCCCGGGCCTACTGAATGGCTACACCTTC. Protein sequence: CASSVPGLLNGYTF. Based on the CDR3 plus reference TRBV7-9 and TRBJ1-2, the full variable domain is DTGVSQNPRHKITKRGQNVTFRCDPISEHNRLYWYRQTLGQGPEFLTYFQNEAQLEKSRLLSDRFSAERPKGSFSTLEIQRTEQGDSAMYLCASSVPGLLNGYTFGSGTRLTVV.

This clonotype has just one count. The gene calls are TRBV12-3 or TRBV12-4 and TRBJ2-7, with D tentatively TRBD1 (6 bases). The better agreement between TRBJ2-5 and the DNA end casts doubt on the J call. The CDR3 has 15 residues. The CDR3 coding sequence is TGTGCCAGCAGCTTTAGGGACAACCTCCGAGAGACCCAGTACTTC. Encoded protein: CASSFRDNLRETQYF.

The chain recombines TRBV5-1 with TRBJ2-3; 14 bases are a match to TRBD2. CDR1 is SGHRS and CDR2 is YFSETQ in the germline V gene. Trimming removed 4 bases from V and 6 bases from J; junction bases left unmatched: 10. This CDR3 contains 17 residues. The DNA of the CDR3 is TGCGCCAGCAGCCCGGAGCCCGGGACTAGCGGGGGTGATACGCAGTATTTT. Amino acid sequence: CASSPEPGTSGGDTQYF.

The chain uses TRBV5-6 and TRBJ2-1, with TRBD2 identical over 9 bases. Germline CDR1 reads SGHDT; CDR2 reads YYEEEE. V trimming: 4 bases; J trimming: 5 bases; junction bases outside the gene matches: 7. The CDR3 has 15 amino acids. The CDR3, as DNA: TGTGCCAGCAGCCCAAGCGGGGGGAGGGACAATGAGCAGTTCTTC. Protein: CASSPSGGRDNEQFF.

The chain couples TRBV29-1 to TRBJ2-1, with 9 bases lining up with TRBD2. The CDR3 has 15 residues. The germline CDR1 and CDR2 sequences are SQVTM and ANQGSEA. J was trimmed by 5 bases and V by 2 bases; bases with no gene match: 7. This chain's CDR3 is CSVERRAGGDNEQFF. CDR3 nucleotides: TGCAGCGTTGAAAGAAGGGCGGGGGGGGACAATGAGCAGTTCTTC.

The chain has TRBV3-1 and TRBJ1-2; D unresolved. CDR1 and CDR2 from the germline V gene are LGHDT and YNNKEL (reference sequence). The CDR3 loop spans 16 amino acids. Trimming shortened V by 0 bases and J by 6 bases, and 17 bases separated the two germline ends. In nucleotides, the CDR3 is TGTGCCAGCAGCCAAGACAGCTCAGGCTTCGGGGATGGCTACACCTTC. Amino acids: CASSQDSSGFGDGYTF.

This clonotype was detected only a few times. The V and J genes are TRBV20-1 and TRBJ2-5; weak D call: TRBD1 (7 bases). V lost 0 bases to trimming and J lost 5 bases, with 16 bases between them. This CDR3 contains 15 residues. CDR1 and CDR2 (germline): DFQATT, SNEGSKA (reference sequence). CDR3 region: CSARDKGAGRETQYF. The CDR3 DNA is TGCAGTGCTAGAGATAAGGGGGCGGGAAGGGAGACCCAGTACTTC.

J is TRBJ1-2 and V is TRBV4-2; TRBD1 might be the D (5 bases). Germline loops: CDR1 LGHNA, CDR2 YNFKEQ. The CDR3 sequence is 16 residues long. V gave up 1 base and J gave up 3 bases, with 15 bases separating them. CDR3: CASSQVTRGGDYGYTF. The CDR3 DNA is TGTGCCAGCAGCCAAGTTACGCGGGGCGGTGACTATGGCTACACCTTC.

The V and J genes are TRBV3-1 and TRBJ2-3; D ambiguous. Per the germline V gene, CDR1 is LGHDT and CDR2 is YNNKEL (reference sequence). Trimming took off 2 bases at V and 7 bases at J, with 7 bases between the two ends. This CDR3 contains 12 residues. The CDR3 coding sequence is TGTGCCAGCAGCCAAAATGTCCATACGCAGTATTTT. Translating gives CASSQNVHTQYF.

The chain couples TRBV20-1 to TRBJ1-2; TRBD1 is a possible D gene (5 bases). This CDR3 comprises 15 residues. The V end was cut by 0 bases, the J end by 3 bases, with 14 bases between. Germline CDR1 is DFQATT and CDR2 is SNEGSKA (reference sequence). CDR3 protein: CSARDAGWVDYGYTF. CDR3 bases: TGCAGTGCTAGAGATGCAGGGTGGGTCGACTATGGCTACACCTTC.

This clonotype was observed a handful of times. The chain carries TRBV5-5 and TRBJ1-1, with D unresolved. The germline V gene has CDR1 SGHKS and CDR2 YYEKEE (reference sequence). V shed 4 bases and J shed 2 bases, with 15 bases lying between them. This CDR3 is built from 15 residues. CDR3 in DNA: TGTGCCAGCAGCATCAGACAAATACGAAACACTGAAGCTTTCTTT. Protein product: CASSIRQIRNTEAFF.

The rearrangement links TRBV11-1 to TRBJ2-5; no definite D call. Trimming pared 3 bases from V and 2 bases from J, leaving 7 bases between. The CDR3 runs 13 residues. Per germline, CDR1 SGHAT and CDR2 FQDESV (reference sequence). The CDR3 DNA follows: TGTGCCAGCAGCTTTGCGGAACAAGAGACCCAGTACTTC. Translating it yields CASSFAEQETQYF.

The chain combines TRBV18 with TRBJ2-7; 8 bases are shared with TRBD1. This CDR3 is built from 16 residues. V lost 0 bases, J lost 0 bases, and 4 bases stayed unmatched. CDR1 is KGHSH and CDR2 is LQKENI in the germline V gene. The CDR3 loop reads CASSPPRGQVSYEQYF. DNA of the CDR3: TGTGCCAGCTCACCACCGAGGGGACAGGTCTCCTACGAGCAGTACTTC.